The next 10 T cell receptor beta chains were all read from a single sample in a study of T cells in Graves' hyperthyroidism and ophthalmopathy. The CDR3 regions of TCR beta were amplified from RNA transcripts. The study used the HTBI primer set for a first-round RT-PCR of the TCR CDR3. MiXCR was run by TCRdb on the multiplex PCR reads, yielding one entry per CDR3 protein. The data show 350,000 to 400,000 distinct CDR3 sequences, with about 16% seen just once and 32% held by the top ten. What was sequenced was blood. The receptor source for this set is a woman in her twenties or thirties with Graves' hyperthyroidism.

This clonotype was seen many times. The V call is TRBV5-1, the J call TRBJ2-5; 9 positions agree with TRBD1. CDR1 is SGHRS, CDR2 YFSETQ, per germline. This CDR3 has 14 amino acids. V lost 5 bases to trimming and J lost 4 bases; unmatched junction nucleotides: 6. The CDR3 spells CASSTGTGRETQYF. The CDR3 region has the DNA TGCGCCAGCAGTACCGGGACAGGGCGAGAGACCCAGTACTTC.

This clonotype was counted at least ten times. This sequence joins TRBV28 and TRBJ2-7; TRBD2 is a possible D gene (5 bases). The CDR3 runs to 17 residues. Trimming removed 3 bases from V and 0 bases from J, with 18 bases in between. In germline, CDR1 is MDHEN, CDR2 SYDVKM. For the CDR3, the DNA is TGTGCCAGCAGTTTCCCAATAATCAATCGGGACTCCTACGAGCAGTACTTC. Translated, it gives CASSFPIINRDSYEQYF.

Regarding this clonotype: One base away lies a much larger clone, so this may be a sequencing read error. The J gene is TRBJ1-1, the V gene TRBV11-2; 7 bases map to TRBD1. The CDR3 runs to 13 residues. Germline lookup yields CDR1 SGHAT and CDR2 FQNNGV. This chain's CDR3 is CASSFTGETGAFF. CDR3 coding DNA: TGTGCCAGCAGTTTCACAGGGGAGACTGGAGCTTTCTTT.

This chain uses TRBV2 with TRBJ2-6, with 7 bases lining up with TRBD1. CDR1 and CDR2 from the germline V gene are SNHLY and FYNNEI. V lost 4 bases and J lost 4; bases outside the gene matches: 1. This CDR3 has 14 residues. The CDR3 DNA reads TGTGCCAGCAGTGCGGGACAGGGGGCCAACGTCCTGACTTTC. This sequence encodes CASSAGQGANVLTF. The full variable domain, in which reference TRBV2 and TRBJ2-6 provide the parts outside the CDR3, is EPEVTQTPSHQVTQMGQEVILRCVPISNHLYFYWYRQILGQKVEFLVSFYNNEISEKSEIFDDQFSVERPDGSNFTLKIRSTKLEDSAMYFCASSAGQGANVLTFGAGSRLTVL.

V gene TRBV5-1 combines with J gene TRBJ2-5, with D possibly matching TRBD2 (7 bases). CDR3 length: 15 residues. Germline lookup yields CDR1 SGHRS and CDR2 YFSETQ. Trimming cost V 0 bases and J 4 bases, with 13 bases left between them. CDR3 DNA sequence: TGCGCCAGCAGCTTGGTAGGGGGGGCAGGAGAGACCCAGTACTTC. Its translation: CASSLVGGAGETQYF.

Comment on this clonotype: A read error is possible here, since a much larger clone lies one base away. The CDR3: CGATRGLAGGGDTQYF. The CDR3 DNA is TGCGGTGCCACCCGAGGACTAGCGGGAGGAGGTGATACGCAGTATTTT. This chain links TRBV20-1 with TRBJ2-3; 14 positions agree with TRBD2. The CDR3 length is 16 residues. The V gene's germline CDR1 is DFQATT and CDR2 SNEGSKA (reference sequence).

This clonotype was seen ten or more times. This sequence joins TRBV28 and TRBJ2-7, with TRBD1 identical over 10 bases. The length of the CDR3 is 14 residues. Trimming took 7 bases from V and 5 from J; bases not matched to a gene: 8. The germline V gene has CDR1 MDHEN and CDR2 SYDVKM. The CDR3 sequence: CASNSGTGVDEQYF. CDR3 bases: TGTGCCAGCAACTCCGGGACAGGGGTCGACGAGCAGTACTTC.

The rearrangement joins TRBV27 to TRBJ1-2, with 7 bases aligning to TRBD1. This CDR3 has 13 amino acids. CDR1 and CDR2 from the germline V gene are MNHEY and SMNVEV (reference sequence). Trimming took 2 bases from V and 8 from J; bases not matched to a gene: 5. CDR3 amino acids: CASSLLQGEGYTF. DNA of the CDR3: TGTGCCAGCAGTTTACTGCAGGGGGAGGGCTACACCTTC.

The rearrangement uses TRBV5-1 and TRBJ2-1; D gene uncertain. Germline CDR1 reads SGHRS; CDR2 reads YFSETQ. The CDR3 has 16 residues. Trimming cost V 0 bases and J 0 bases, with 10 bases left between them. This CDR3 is CASSLELESSYNEQFF. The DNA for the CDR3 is TGCGCCAGCAGCTTGGAACTGGAAAGCTCCTACAATGAGCAGTTCTTC. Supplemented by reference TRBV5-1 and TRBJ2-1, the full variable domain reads KAGVTQTPRYLIKTRGQQVTLSCSPISGHRSVSWYQQTPGQGLQFLFEYFSETQRNKGNFPGRFSGRQFSNSRSEMNVSTLELGDSALYLCASSLELESSYNEQFFGPGTRLTVL.

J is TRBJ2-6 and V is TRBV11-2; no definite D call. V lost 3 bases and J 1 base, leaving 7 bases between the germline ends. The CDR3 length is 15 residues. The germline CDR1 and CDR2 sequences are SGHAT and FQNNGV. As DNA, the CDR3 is TGTGCCAGCAGCTTCTATCTGTCTGGGGCCAACGTCCTGACTTTC. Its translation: CASSFYLSGANVLTF.